These 27 T cell receptor beta chains were all obtained from the same sample, sequenced in a study of T cells in tuberculosis. Only in-frame clones appear in the TCRdb table, and some are missing; sequencing was by immunoSEQ multiplex PCR. The profile shows over 40,000 clones, about 96% of them singletons. The source material was PBMCs. These receptors were collected from a donor under 30 with latent tuberculosis or without tuberculosis infection.

This clone was recorded once. This chain connects TRBV27 to TRBJ1-1; tentative D call: TRBD1 (5 bases). This CDR3 spans 14 amino acids. Looked up from germline, CDR1 is MNHEY and CDR2 is SMNVEV (reference sequence). Trimming pared 7 bases from V and 2 bases from J, leaving 14 bases between. The CDR3 nucleotides are TGTGCCAGCATGATCAGGGCAGGAAACACTGAAGCTTTCTTT. Its protein is CASMIRAGNTEAFF.

V is TRBV9 and J is TRBJ1-6, with D unresolved. V was shortened by 3 bases and J by 7 bases, with 11 bases between the two germline ends. CDR3 size: 14 residues. Germline V gene data show CDR1 as SGDLS and CDR2 as YYNGEE. CDR3 in DNA: TGTGCCAGCAGCGCAGTAGCTCCAAATTCACCCCTCCACTTT. It translates to CASSAVAPNSPLHF.

The chain carries TRBV7-9 and TRBJ1-1, with D perhaps matching TRBD1 (6 bases). The germline V gene encodes CDR1 SEHNR and CDR2 FQNEAQ (reference sequence). The germline V and J ends were trimmed by 6 bases and 3 bases, with 20 bases remaining between them. This CDR3 contains 16 residues. CDR3 sequence: CASSVLGGGRDTEAFF. The CDR3 DNA reads as TGTGCCAGCAGTGTGTTAGGGGGTGGACGAGACACTGAAGCTTTCTTT.

The chain joins TRBV4-1 to TRBJ1-4; D unclear. CDR1 is MGHRA and CDR2 is YSYEKL in the germline V gene. V was shortened by 6 bases and J by 4 bases, with 12 bases between the two germline ends. The CDR3 runs 14 residues. CDR3 nucleotides: TGCGCCAGCAGTCCTTGGCGGCGTAATGAAAAACTGTTTTTT. Its protein is CASSPWRRNEKLFF.

This chain joins TRBV5-1 and TRBJ2-5; D is possibly TRBD2 (5 bases). Germline V lookup: CDR1 SGHRS, CDR2 YFSETQ. V lost 4 bases, J lost 4 bases, and 17 bases lay in between. The CDR3 has 15 amino acids. For the CDR3, the DNA is TGCGCCAGCAGCCAGAGGCCCCACGCGGGAGAGACCCAGTACTTC. It yields the protein CASSQRPHAGETQYF.

V is TRBV7-9 and J is TRBJ2-1, with D perhaps matching TRBD2 (6 bases). Germline values: CDR1 SEHNR, CDR2 FQNEAQ (reference sequence). The CDR3 loop spans 14 amino acids. V was trimmed by 5 bases and J by 7 bases, leaving 15 bases between them. CDR3 DNA: TGTGCCAGCAGCCAAATGGGACTCAGGAATGAGCAGTTCTTC. This translates into CASSQMGLRNEQFF.

For the CDR3, the DNA is TGTGCCAGCAGCCAAAGCGGGGACTCCTACAATGAGCAGTTCTTC. Translation gives CASSQSGDSYNEQFF. This rearrangement joins TRBV5-6 to TRBJ2-1; 7 bases align to TRBD2. The V gene's germline CDR1 is SGHDT and CDR2 YYEEEE. This CDR3 region has 15 residues. V shed 4 bases, J shed 0 bases, and the junction held 4 bases outside the gene matches.

This clone showed up just once. The V gene is TRBV7-2, the J gene TRBJ2-3; TRBD1 is a possible D gene (6 bases). Germline V gene lookup returns CDR1 SGHTA and CDR2 FQGNSA. V was cut by 7 bases and J by 0 bases, with 14 bases left in between. The CDR3 covers 15 residues. The chain's CDR3 is CASNTQTGSTDTQYF. Here the CDR3 DNA reads TGTGCCAGCAACACTCAGACAGGTAGCACAGATACGCAGTATTTT.

In nucleotides, the CDR3 is TGTGCCAGTAGTATACGGCAGGGGAATGGGAACACTGAAGCTTTCTTT. Encoded protein: CASSIRQGNGNTEAFF. The chain is built from TRBV19 and TRBJ1-1; D might be TRBD1 (6 bases). Trimming stripped 2 bases from V and 1 base from J, with 14 bases between. This CDR3 comprises 16 residues. Germline CDR1 and CDR2: LNHDA and SQIVND (reference sequence).

J is TRBJ2-7 and V is TRBV28; D is possibly TRBD2 (6 bases). The CDR3 contains 14 residues. Germline V gene data show CDR1 as MDHEN and CDR2 as SYDVKM. The ends were cut back, 3 bases at V and 2 bases at J, with 11 bases in the middle. In nucleotides, the CDR3 is TGTGCCAGCAGTTTGGTAGCGGACCCCTACGAGCAGTACTTC. This gives the protein CASSLVADPYEQYF.

This chain connects TRBV30 to TRBJ1-1, with TRBD1 matching 7 bases. After removal of 3 bases from V and 10 bases from J, the junction contained 5 bases not matched to a gene. The length of the CDR3 is 11 residues. Germline V gene sequence: CDR1 GTSNPN, CDR2 SVGIG (reference sequence). The CDR3 nucleotides are TGTGCCTGGAGGAGGGACAGTGGAGCTTTCTTT. The encoded protein is CAWRRDSGAFF.

The rearrangement links TRBV7-9 to TRBJ2-7; 7 nucleotides agree with TRBD2. Looked up from germline, CDR1 is SEHNR and CDR2 is FQNEAQ (reference sequence). The V and J ends lost 0 bases and 4 bases, in that order; junction bases with no gene match: 6. The CDR3 extends over 15 amino acids. The CDR3 loop reads CASSLASGRRYEQYF. CDR3 sequence (DNA): TGTGCCAGCAGCTTAGCTTCCGGGAGGCGTTACGAGCAGTACTTC.

The CDR3 is CASSHTTNENYGYTF. CDR3 nucleotide sequence: TGCGCCAGCAGCCACACTACAAACGAGAACTATGGCTACACCTTC. V gene TRBV4-1 combines with J gene TRBJ1-2; D remains ambiguous. This CDR3 spans 15 amino acids. The germline V gene encodes CDR1 MGHRA and CDR2 YSYEKL. The V and J ends lost 3 bases and 2 bases respectively, with 13 bases between them.

V usage is TRBV5-1 and J usage is TRBJ1-5, with D tentatively TRBD1 (5 bases). CDR1 is SGHRS and CDR2 is YFSETQ in the germline V gene. The CDR3 totals 14 residues. V lost 4 bases to trimming and J lost 4 bases, with 12 bases between them. The DNA for the CDR3 is TGCGCCAGCAGCCCCACCGGGACTAATCAGCCCCAGCATTTT. It yields the protein CASSPTGTNQPQHF.

On this clone: The sample holds other DNA sequences that translate to the same CDR3. V gene TRBV4-3 combines with J gene TRBJ1-2; perhaps TRBD1 as D (6 bases). Between the trimmed V and J ends, which lost 0 bases and 2 bases, there was a span of 10 bases. CDR3 length equals 15 residues. The V gene's germline CDR1 is LGHNA and CDR2 YSLEER. DNA for the CDR3: TGCGCCAGCAGCCAAGAAGCCAGGGGCAACTATGGCTACACCTTC. Translated: CASSQEARGNYGYTF.

The genes are TRBV6-1 and TRBJ2-7, with D unclear. The length of the CDR3 is 12 residues. CDR1 is MNHNS and CDR2 is SASEGT in the germline V gene. V was shortened by 3 bases and J by 0 bases, with 3 bases between the two germline ends. DNA for the CDR3: TGTGCCAGCAGTGACAACTCCTACGAGCAGTACTTC. Amino acid sequence: CASSDNSYEQYF.

This chain connects TRBV9 to TRBJ2-5; 7 bases are a match to TRBD2. The ends lost 2 bases at V and 4 bases at J; junction bases unmatched: 5. Germline CDR1 and CDR2: SGDLS and YYNGEE. This CDR3 contains 14 residues. The CDR3, as DNA: TGTGCCAGCAGCGTTTCTTCGGGGGGAGAGACCCAGTACTTC. Its protein product is CASSVSSGGETQYF.

The genes are TRBV18 and TRBJ2-3, with 11 bases identical to TRBD2. The CDR3 spans 18 residues. Germline V lookup: CDR1 KGHSH, CDR2 LQKENI. J was trimmed by 4 bases and V by 3 bases; bases with no gene match: 12. This CDR3 reads CASSPLVAGGLRADTQYF. The CDR3 DNA follows: TGTGCCAGCTCACCCCTCGTAGCGGGGGGGTTGAGGGCAGATACGCAGTATTTT. Together with reference TRBV18 and TRBJ2-3, the CDR3 gives the full variable domain: NAGVMQNPRHLVRRRGQEARLRCSPMKGHSHVYWYRQLPEEGLKFMVYLQKENIIDESGMPKERFSAEFPKEGPSILRIQQVVRGDSAAYFCASSPLVAGGLRADTQYFGPGTRLTVL.

The chain is built from TRBV5-1 and TRBJ1-1; a weak D match, TRBD1 (6 bases). Germline CDR1 reads SGHRS; CDR2 reads YFSETQ. The CDR3 totals 15 residues. The V gene lost 0 bases and the J gene lost 1 base, with 10 bases spanning the gap. DNA for the CDR3: TGCGCCAGCAGCTTGGAGCGGGGGGCGAACACTGAAGCTTTCTTT. It codes for CASSLERGANTEAFF.

This sequence joins TRBV11-2 and TRBJ1-3; D remains unclear. V was clipped by 7 bases and J by 4 bases, with 20 bases between them. In germline, CDR1 is SGHAT, CDR2 FQNNGV. The CDR3 contains 16 residues. The DNA of the CDR3 is TGTGCCAGCACAACCGCCGGCGGGTTTCGGGGAAACACCATATATTTT. The encoded protein is CASTTAGGFRGNTIYF.

This chain connects TRBV30 to TRBJ1-5, with D hard to call. Germline-derived CDR1 and CDR2 are GTSNPN and SVGIG (reference sequence). Deletions cut 4 bases from V and 5 bases from J, with 15 bases between. This CDR3 spans 14 amino acids. CDR3 protein: CAWNQVGADQPQHF. CDR3 DNA sequence: TGTGCCTGGAATCAAGTTGGAGCGGATCAGCCCCAGCATTTT.

This clone was picked up one time. This chain connects TRBV7-3 to TRBJ1-1; 7 nucleotides align to TRBD1. V trimming: 5 bases; J trimming: 0 bases; junction bases outside the gene matches: 3. This CDR3 is 14 amino acids long. Germline CDR1 SGHTA, CDR2 FQGTGA. The CDR3 DNA reads TGTGCCAGCAGCCGACAGGGCTTGAACACTGAAGCTTTCTTT. This sequence encodes CASSRQGLNTEAFF.

The chain has TRBV28 and TRBJ1-4; D perhaps matches TRBD1 (5 bases). Germline V gives CDR1 MDHEN, CDR2 SYDVKM. CDR3 size: 15 residues. The germline V and J ends were trimmed by 6 bases and 8 bases, with 19 bases remaining between them. The CDR3, as DNA: TGTGCCAGCAGCGAACCCAGGGAAGTAGACGAAAAACTGTTTTTT. It is translated as CASSEPREVDEKLFF.

The chain joins TRBV21-1 to TRBJ2-3; the D call of TRBD2 is as the table states it, not checked on the DNA. TRBV21-1 is a listed pseudogene. The CDR3 extends over 14 amino acids. The CDR3 coding sequence is TGTGCCAACCGGGACTGGGCTAGCACAGATACGCAGTATTTT. Amino acids: CANRDWASTDTQYF.

The V and J genes are TRBV29-1 and TRBJ2-2; possible D gene TRBD1, 8 bases. The CDR3 is made up of 16 amino acids. V was shortened by 6 bases and J by 5 bases, with 22 bases between the two germline ends. CDR1 SQVTM and CDR2 ANQGSEA come from the germline V gene. The CDR3 DNA is TGCAGCGTCCAAGCCGGACAGGGAGGGCGGACCGGGGAGCTGTTTTTT. As protein: CSVQAGQGGRTGELFF.

In this sample, this clone turned up once. The chain couples TRBV5-6 to TRBJ1-5, with TRBD1 matching 9 bases. Germline CDR1 is SGHDT and CDR2 is YYEEEE. This CDR3 is 16 amino acids long. The V segment lost 4 bases and the J segment 2 bases; nucleotides outside the gene matches: 7. The CDR3 region is CASSHRGRLGNQPQHF. CDR3 DNA: TGTGCCAGCAGCCACAGGGGGCGGTTGGGCAATCAGCCCCAGCATTTT. Using reference TRBV5-6 and TRBJ1-5 for the parts outside the CDR3, the full variable domain is DAGVTQSPTHLIKTRGQQVTLRCSPKSGHDTVSWYQQALGQGPQFIFQYYEEEERQRGNFPDRFSGHQFPNYSSELNVNALLLGDSALYLCASSHRGRLGNQPQHFGDGTRLSIL.

V is TRBV7-6 and J is TRBJ2-1; 7 bases map to TRBD2. J was trimmed by 0 bases and V by 5 bases; bases with no gene match: 16. CDR3 size: 19 residues. Looked up from germline, CDR1 is SGHVS and CDR2 is FNYEAQ. CDR3 in amino acids: CASSPAQRGTTSSYNEQFF. CDR3 nucleotides: TGTGCCAGCAGCCCCGCGCAGCGTGGGACTACAAGCTCCTACAATGAGCAGTTCTTC.